A selection of T cell receptor beta chains follows, all from one sample in a study of OX40 agonist ivuxolimab in advanced cancers. The assay was immunoSEQ multiplex PCR, and TCRdb's table has in-frame clones only and misses some. The sample has approximately 69,000 clones; roughly 90% are singletons. The input for sequencing was CD4+ or CD8+ T cells sorted from blood, taken in a trial of the OX40 agonist ivuxolimab. The receptors were gathered from an adult with an advanced solid tumor such as melanoma, head and neck, liver or kidney cancer. Each CDR3 is given with its conserved first and last residue. D genes are given only for firm matches. Not every row has a clone size; where given, it reads once, few, many or a size class.

V	D	J	size	DNA	CDR3
TRBV21-1	NA	TRBJ2-7	NA	TGTGCCAGCAGCAAAGCGGGCAGCCCCCGTTCCTACGAGCAGTACTTC	CASSKAGSPRSYEQYF
TRBV7-3	NA	TRBJ1-5	NA	TGTGCCAGCAGCTTAGATTCGGGGTTTCAGCCCCAGCATTTT	CASSLDSGFQPQHF
TRBV12-5	TRBD2	TRBJ2-7	NA	TGTGCTAGTGGTTACCCGAGGACTAGCGGGAGGAACGAGCAGTACTTC	CASGYPRTSGRNEQYF
TRBV7-9	NA	TRBJ1-1	NA	TGTGCCAGCAGCTTCCCCCCGAACACTGAAGCTTTCTTT	CASSFPPNTEAFF
TRBV14	NA	TRBJ2-3	NA	TGTGCCAGCAGCCAAAGGGATACGCAGTATTTT	CASSQRDTQYF
TRBV6-1	NA	TRBJ2-2	NA	TGTGCCAGCAGCGCCGGGACGCCGAACACCGGGGAGCTGTTTTTT	CASSAGTPNTGELFF
TRBV9	TRBD2	TRBJ2-5	NA	TGTGCCAGCAGCGTAGAAAGCGGGAGGTTCCTAGAGACCCAGTACTTC	CASSVESGRFLETQYF
TRBV5-4	TRBD2	TRBJ2-5	NA	TGTGCCAGCAGCTTGGGACTAGCGGGAGCACTCCAAGAGACCCAGTACTTC	CASSLGLAGALQETQYF
TRBV4-2	TRBD2	TRBJ2-7	few	TGTGCCAGCAGCCAAGAAGGCGGGAGAAGCCACGAGCAGTACTTC	CASSQEGGRSHEQYF
TRBV19	NA	TRBJ1-4	NA	TGTGCCAGTAGTACGGGTCCCACTAATGAAAAACTGTTTTTT	CASSTGPTNEKLFF
TRBV10-3	NA	TRBJ2-1	NA	TGTGCCATCAGTGAGGGGCAGGAGCAGTTCTTC	CAISEGQEQFF
TRBV5-1	TRBD1	TRBJ2-2	once	TGCGCCAGCAGCTTGCCGGACAGGGATAACACCGGGGAGCTGTTTTTT	CASSLPDRDNTGELFF
TRBV6-5	NA	TRBJ1-5	NA	TGTGCCAGCAGTCCACGCGCGGCGTGGGGGCCCCAGCATTTT	CASSPRAAWGPQHF
TRBV5-1	TRBD2	TRBJ2-5	NA	TGCGCCAGCAGCACTAGCGGAGCCCAAGAGACCCAGTACTTC	CASSTSGAQETQYF
TRBV11-2	NA	TRBJ1-5	NA	TGTGCCAGCAGCTTCCCGACAACCGGCAATCAGCCCCAGCATTTT	CASSFPTTGNQPQHF
TRBV6-5	NA	TRBJ1-2	NA	TGTGCCAGCAGTTATCCTGGGGCGGATGGCTACACCTTC	CASSYPGADGYTF
TRBV11-2	NA	TRBJ1-2	few	TGTGCCAGCAGCCAGGACAGCGTCTATGGCTACACCTTC	CASSQDSVYGYTF
TRBV5-1	NA	TRBJ2-3	once	TGCGCCAGCAGCTTGGAATCAGATACGCAGTATTTT	CASSLESDTQYF